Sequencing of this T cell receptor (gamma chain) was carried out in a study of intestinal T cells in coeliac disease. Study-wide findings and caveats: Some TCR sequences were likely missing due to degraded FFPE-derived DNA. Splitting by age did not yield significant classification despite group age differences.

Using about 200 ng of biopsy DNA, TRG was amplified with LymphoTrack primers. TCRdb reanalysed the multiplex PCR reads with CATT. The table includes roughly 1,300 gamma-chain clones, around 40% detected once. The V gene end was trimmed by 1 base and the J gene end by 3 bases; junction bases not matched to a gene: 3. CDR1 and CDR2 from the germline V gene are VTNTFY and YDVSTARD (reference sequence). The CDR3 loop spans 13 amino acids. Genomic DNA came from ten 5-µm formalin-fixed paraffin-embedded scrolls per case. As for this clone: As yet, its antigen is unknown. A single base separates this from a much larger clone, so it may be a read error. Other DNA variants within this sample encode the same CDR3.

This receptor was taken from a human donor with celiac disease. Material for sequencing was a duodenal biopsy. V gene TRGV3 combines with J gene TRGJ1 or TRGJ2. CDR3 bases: TGTGCCACCTGGGACAGATTTTATTATAAGAAACTCTTT. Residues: CATWDRFYYKKLF.